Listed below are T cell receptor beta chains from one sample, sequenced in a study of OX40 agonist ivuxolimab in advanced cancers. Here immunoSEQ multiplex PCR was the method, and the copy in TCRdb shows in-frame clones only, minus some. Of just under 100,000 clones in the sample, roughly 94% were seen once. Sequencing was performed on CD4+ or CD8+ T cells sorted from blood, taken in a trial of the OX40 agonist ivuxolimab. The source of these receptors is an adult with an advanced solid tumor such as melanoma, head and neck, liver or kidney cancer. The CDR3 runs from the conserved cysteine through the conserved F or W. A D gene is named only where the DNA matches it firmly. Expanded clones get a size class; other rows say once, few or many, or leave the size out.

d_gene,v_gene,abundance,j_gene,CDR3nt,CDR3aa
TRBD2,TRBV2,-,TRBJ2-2,TGTGCCATGTCGGGACTAGGGTCTCCCGGGGAGCTGTTTTTT,CAMSGLGSPGELFF
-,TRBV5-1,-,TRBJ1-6,TGCGCCAGCAGCTTGGTCGGCCGAAATTCACCCCTCCACTTT,CASSLVGRNSPLHF
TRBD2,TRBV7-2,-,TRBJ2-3,TGTGCCAGCAGCTCGGTTAGCGGGGGGGCGGGTACGCAGTATTTT,CASSSVSGGAGTQYF
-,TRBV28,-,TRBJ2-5,TGTGCCAGCAGTTTTTGGATAGAGACCCAGTACTTC,CASSFWIETQYF
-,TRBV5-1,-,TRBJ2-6,TGCGCCAGCAGCCCCCGCCAGGGCGGGTCTGGGGCCAACGTCCTGACTTTC,CASSPRQGGSGANVLTF
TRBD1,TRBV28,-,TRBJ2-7,TGTGCCAGCAGGCTACAGGGGCCCCCCTACGAGCAGTACTTC,CASRLQGPPYEQYF
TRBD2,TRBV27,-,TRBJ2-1,TGTGCCAGCAGTCCCGCGGGACTAGCGTATGAGCAGTTCTTC,CASSPAGLAYEQFF
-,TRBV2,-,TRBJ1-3,TGTGCCAGCAGGGGGTACCTAACCCAGGGAAACACCATATATTTT,CASRGYLTQGNTIYF
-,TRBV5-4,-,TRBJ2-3,TGTGCCAGCAGCTTGGGGGCCGGAGATACGCAGTATTTT,CASSLGAGDTQYF
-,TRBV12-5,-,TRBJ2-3,TGTGCTAGTGGTTTGGCGCCCACAGATACGCAGTATTTT,CASGLAPTDTQYF
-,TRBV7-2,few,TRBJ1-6,TGTGCCAGCAGCTTAGTAGGCAGGGGTAGCTCACCCCTCCACTTT,CASSLVGRGSSPLHF
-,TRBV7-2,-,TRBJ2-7,TGTGCCAGCAGCCCCGGGACTGCCCCGAACGAGCAGTACTTC,CASSPGTAPNEQYF
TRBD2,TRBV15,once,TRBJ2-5,TGTGCCACCAGCAGAGATCTCTTGGGGCGGGAGACCCAAGAGACCCAGTACTTC,CATSRDLLGRETQETQYF
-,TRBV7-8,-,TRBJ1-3,TGTGCCAGCAGCTTAGACAGGGTCTCTGGAAACACCATATATTTT,CASSLDRVSGNTIYF
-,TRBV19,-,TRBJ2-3,TGTGCCAGTAGCAGGGACCCCCGGGCCACAGATACGCAGTATTTT,CASSRDPRATDTQYF
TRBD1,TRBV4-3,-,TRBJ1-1,TGCGCCAGCAGCAAAATGGGACAGGGGAACACTGAAGCTTTCTTT,CASSKMGQGNTEAFF
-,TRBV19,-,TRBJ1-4,TGTGCCAGTAGTACCCACAGACTCGGGAAGGAAAAACTGTTTTTT,CASSTHRLGKEKLFF
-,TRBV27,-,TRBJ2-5,TGTGCCAGCAGCCCCAGGGGCCGGGAGACCCAGTACTTC,CASSPRGRETQYF
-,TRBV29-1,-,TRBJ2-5,TGCAGCGCTTCCACAGGGTCGGGGGAACAAACCCAGTACTTC,CSASTGSGEQTQYF
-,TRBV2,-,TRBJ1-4,TGTGCCAGCAGCGCCGAGCCTACTGAAAAACTGTTTTTT,CASSAEPTEKLFF
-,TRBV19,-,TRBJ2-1,TGTGCCAGTAGTCTCAACCAGGGGAGCTCCTACAATGAGCAGTTCTTC,CASSLNQGSSYNEQFF
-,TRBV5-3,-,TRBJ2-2,TGTGCCAGCAGCTGGAGTATAGTGAGCACCGGGGAGCTGTTTTTT,CASSWSIVSTGELFF
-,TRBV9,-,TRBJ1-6,TGTGCCAGCAGCGTAGGTGGCAGAGGATATTCACCCCTCCACTTT,CASSVGGRGYSPLHF
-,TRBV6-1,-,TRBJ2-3,TGTGCCAGCAGTGAACTAACAACTAGCACAGATACGCAGTATTTT,CASSELTTSTDTQYF